This T cell receptor beta chain was profiled in a study of T cells in Graves' hyperthyroidism and ophthalmopathy. General observations from the study: Also found in blood were most expanded thyroid clonotypes above 0.001. From stable hyperthyroidism, ophthalmopathy was separated by a 13 V-J model.

Patients having uncontrolled infection, another autoimmune disease, pregnancy or lactation were not included. Clinical symptoms, serum thyroxine, TRAb, thyroid ultrasound and orbital computed tomography established diagnosis. From RNA transcripts, TCR beta CDR3 regions were amplified. HTBI primers drove first-round RT-PCR of the TCR CDR3. TCRdb re-called the multiplex PCR reads with MiXCR, one entry per CDR3 protein. Of a few hundred thousand distinct CDR3 sequences listed, about 46% are singletons. This CDR3 comprises 17 residues. Germline V gene sequence: CDR1 SGHNT, CDR2 YYREEE (reference sequence). V lost 4 bases, J lost 4 bases, and 14 bases stayed unmatched. This clonotype has ten or more counts. Its antigen is still unknown.

The receptor was derived from an adult woman with Graves' disease, either hyperthyroidism or ophthalmopathy (not recorded which). Input material: peripheral blood or thyroid tissue (not recorded which). The chain employs TRBV5-4 and TRBJ2-7, with 10 bases lining up with TRBD1. The CDR3 DNA follows: TGTGCCAGCAGCCCCGAATCCGGGACAGGGGTAGTTTACGAGCAGTACTTC. Translated: CASSPESGTGVVYEQYF.